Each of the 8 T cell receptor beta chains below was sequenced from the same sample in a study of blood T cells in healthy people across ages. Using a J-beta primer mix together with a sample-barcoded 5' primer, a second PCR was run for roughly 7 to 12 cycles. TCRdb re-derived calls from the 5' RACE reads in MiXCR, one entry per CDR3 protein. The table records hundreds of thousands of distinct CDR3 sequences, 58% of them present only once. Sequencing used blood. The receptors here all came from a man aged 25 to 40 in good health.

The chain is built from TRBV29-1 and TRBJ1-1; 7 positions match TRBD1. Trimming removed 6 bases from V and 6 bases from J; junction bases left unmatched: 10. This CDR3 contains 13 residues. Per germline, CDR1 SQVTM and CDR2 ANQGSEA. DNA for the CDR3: TGCAGCGTCGAGACAGGGTCTTACCCTGAAGCTTTCTTT. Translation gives CSVETGSYPEAFF.

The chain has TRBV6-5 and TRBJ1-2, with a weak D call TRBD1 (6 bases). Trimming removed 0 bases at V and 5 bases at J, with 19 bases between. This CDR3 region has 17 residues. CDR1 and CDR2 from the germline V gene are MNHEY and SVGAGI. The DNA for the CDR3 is TGTGCCAGCAGTTACTCGATGGCGGGGGCAGGATTATATGGCTACACCTTC. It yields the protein CASSYSMAGAGLYGYTF.

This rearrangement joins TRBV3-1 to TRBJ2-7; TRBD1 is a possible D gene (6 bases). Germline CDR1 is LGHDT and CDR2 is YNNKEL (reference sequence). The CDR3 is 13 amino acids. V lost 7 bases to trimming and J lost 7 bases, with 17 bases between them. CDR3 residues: CASTRTVGSEQYF. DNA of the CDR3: TGTGCCAGCACTCGGACAGTAGGTTCTGAGCAGTACTTC.

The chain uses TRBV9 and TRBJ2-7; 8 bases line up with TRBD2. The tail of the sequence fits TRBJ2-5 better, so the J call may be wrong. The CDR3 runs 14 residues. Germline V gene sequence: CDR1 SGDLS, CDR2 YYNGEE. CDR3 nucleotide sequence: TGTGCCAGCAGCGCGAGCGGGAGCGGTGAGACCCAGTACTTC. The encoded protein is CASSASGSGETQYF.

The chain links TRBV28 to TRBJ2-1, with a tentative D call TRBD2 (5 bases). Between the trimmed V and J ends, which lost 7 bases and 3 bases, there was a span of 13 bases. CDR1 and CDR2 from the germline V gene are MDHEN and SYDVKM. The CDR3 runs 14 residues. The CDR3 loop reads CASNGRADYNEQFF. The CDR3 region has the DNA TGTGCCAGCAATGGCCGAGCGGACTACAATGAGCAGTTCTTC.

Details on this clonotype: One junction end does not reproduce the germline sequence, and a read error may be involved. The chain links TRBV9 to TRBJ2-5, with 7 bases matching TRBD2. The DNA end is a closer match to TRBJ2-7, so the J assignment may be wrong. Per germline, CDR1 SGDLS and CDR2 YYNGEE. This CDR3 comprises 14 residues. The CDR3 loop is CASNVAAGAYEQYF. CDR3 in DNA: TGTGCCAGCAACGTAGCGGCGGGAGCCTACGAGCAGTACTTC.

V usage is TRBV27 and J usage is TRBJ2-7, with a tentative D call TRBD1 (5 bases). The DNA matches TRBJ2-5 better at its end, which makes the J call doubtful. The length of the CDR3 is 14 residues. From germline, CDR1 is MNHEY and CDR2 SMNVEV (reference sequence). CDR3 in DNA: TGTGCCAGCAGTCTTACAGGTGATGGAGAGACCCAGTACTTC. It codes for CASSLTGDGETQYF.

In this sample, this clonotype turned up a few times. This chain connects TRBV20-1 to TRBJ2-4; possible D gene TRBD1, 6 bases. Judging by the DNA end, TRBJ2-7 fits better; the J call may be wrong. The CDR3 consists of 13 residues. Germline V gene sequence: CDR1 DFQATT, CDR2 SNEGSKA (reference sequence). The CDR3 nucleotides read TGCAGTGCTAGAGATATACAGGGCTACGAGCAGTACTTC. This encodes CSARDIQGYEQYF.